The rows below give T cell receptor beta chains drawn from one sample of a study. TCRdb re-called the 5' RACE reads through MiXCR, storing one row per CDR3 protein. The sample has 53,000 or so distinct CDR3 sequences, around 26% seen once. Sequenced: tumor-infiltrating naive CD4+ T cells sorted from the breast tumor. The receptor source for this set is a female donor with breast cancer. Each CDR3 is given without its conserved first and last residue. Fields, in order: CDR3 length, J gene, D gene, V gene, CDR3 protein. The D gene is left open where the match is weak.

11,TRBJ2-3,NA,TRBV7-3,ASSQTGTDTQY
13,TRBJ2-2,NA,TRBV9,ASSPGTPNTGELF
15,TRBJ2-5,NA,TRBV6-2/TRBV6-3,ASSYPRGREHQETQY
12,TRBJ1-5,NA,TRBV20-1,SASLIRSDQPQH
12,TRBJ2-7,NA,TRBV28,ASTPYRATYEQY
12,TRBJ2-3,NA,TRBV20-1,SARDRAVTDTQY
12,TRBJ1-3,NA,TRBV30,AWRAGSSGNTIY
13,TRBJ2-7,TRBD2,TRBV20-1,SADTGTSGSYEQY
12,TRBJ2-1,NA,TRBV7-2,ASSRGTGYNEQF
10,TRBJ2-1,NA,TRBV7-2,ASSQTGHEQF
13,TRBJ2-3,TRBD1,TRBV5-1,ASSTGTGYTDTQY
14,TRBJ1-2,TRBD1,TRBV6-5,ASSYRRGGLGYGYT
13,TRBJ2-1,TRBD1,TRBV5-1,ASSSGQGAFDEQF
9,TRBJ2-1,NA,TRBV6-6,ASSQHGPGF
13,TRBJ2-3,TRBD2,TRBV6-2/TRBV6-3,ASSYTSGRTDTQY
12,TRBJ2-3,NA,TRBV6-1,ASTPRRATDTQY
11,TRBJ2-2,NA,TRBV3-1,ASGPDSAGELF
12,TRBJ2-6,NA,TRBV30,AWSGLSGANILT
11,TRBJ1-1,TRBD1,TRBV12-3/TRBV12-4,ASGFKGAAEAF
11,TRBJ2-2,NA,TRBV7-9,APLHLNTGELF
12,TRBJ2-7,NA,TRBV2,ASELVSYRYEQY
13,TRBJ2-1,TRBD2,TRBV27,TSSSVRERYNEQF
12,TRBJ1-1,NA,TRBV11-3,ASSPGPPSPEAF
15,TRBJ2-2,NA,TRBV13,ASSLIGESPNTGELF
13,TRBJ2-3,TRBD2,TRBV20-1,SATGRERGTDTQY
10,TRBJ2-1,NA,TRBV13,ASSQGGGKQF
11,TRBJ2-3,NA,TRBV20-1,SAPDGGTDTQY
11,TRBJ1-1,NA,TRBV5-1,ASSSGRLTEAF
14,TRBJ2-3,NA,TRBV15,ATSTKGGIAHDTQY
14,TRBJ2-5,NA,TRBV5-4,ASSSARGPNQETQY
15,TRBJ1-5,TRBD1,TRBV6-6,ASSYSLGQGLGQPQH
12,TRBJ2-1,NA,TRBV5-1,ASSLVSGVGDQF
13,TRBJ2-1,NA,TRBV6-1,ASSEGGSYRNEQF
11,TRBJ2-3,NA,TRBV5-5,ASSLSRTDTQY
9,TRBJ1-1,NA,TRBV5-6,ASIQNTEAF
11,TRBJ1-2,NA,TRBV7-9,ASSPGSNYGYT
17,TRBJ2-1,NA,TRBV6-5,ASSRSKSDWKSSYNEQF
11,TRBJ1-2,NA,TRBV5-6,ASSGPDGYGYT
11,TRBJ2-6,NA,TRBV19,ASKAQGANVLT
11,TRBJ1-4,NA,TRBV7-9,ASSLDGREKLF
12,TRBJ2-7,TRBD1,TRBV24-1,ATSDSQGAREQY
13,TRBJ2-4,TRBD1,TRBV20-1,SAQGGQGSVNIQY
10,TRBJ2-5,NA,TRBV5-1,ASSLEAETQY
10,TRBJ2-1,NA,TRBV12-3/TRBV12-4,ASSLIQVEQF
13,TRBJ2-7,NA,TRBV6-1,ASNQVRLTSYEQY
12,TRBJ2-7,TRBD2,TRBV20-1,SARTSGGSYEQY
12,TRBJ2-5,NA,TRBV9,ASSVGTSFETQY